The next 15 T cell receptor beta chains were all read from a single sample in a study of blood T cells in healthy people across ages. A second 7 to 11 cycle PCR used barcoded and J-beta primers. One entry per CDR3 protein, called by TCRdb with MiXCR from the 5' RACE reads. The sample holds approximately 800,000 distinct CDR3 sequences, about 61% seen once. Sequenced material: blood. Receptor source: a man aged 35 to 55 in good health.

This clonotype showed up just a few times. In DNA form, the CDR3 reads TGCAGTTCCACCACTGGGCGGTATGGCGGGGGGCCACGGGAGACCCAGTACTTC. This translates into CSSTTGRYGGGPRETQYF. J is TRBJ2-5 and V is TRBV20-1, with 8 bases fitting TRBD2. The J segment lost 5 bases and the V segment lost 8 bases, leaving 25 bases of the junction unmatched. The CDR3 contains 18 residues. The germline V gene encodes CDR1 DFQATT and CDR2 SNEGSKA (reference sequence).

The chain links TRBV2 to TRBJ1-1; D may be TRBD1 (5 bases). The germline V and J ends were trimmed by 6 bases and 3 bases, with 11 bases remaining between them. CDR3 size: 13 residues. Germline lookup yields CDR1 SNHLY and CDR2 FYNNEI. CDR3 region: CASRRRGDTEAFF. In nucleotides, the CDR3 is TGTGCCAGCAGACGTCGGGGGGACACTGAAGCTTTCTTT.

The V and J genes are TRBV12-3 or TRBV12-4 and TRBJ2-7; D not certain. CDR3 length: 14 residues. V was pared by 5 bases and J by 4 bases, with 15 bases between. For the CDR3, the DNA is TGTGCCAGCAGTCCCATACTGGTGGAGTACGAGCAGTACTTC. This gives the protein CASSPILVEYEQYF.

This clonotype was seen a handful of times. The J gene is TRBJ1-2, the V gene TRBV10-3; the D is unclear. Trimming stripped 4 bases from V and 3 bases from J, with 9 bases between. The CDR3 contains 13 residues. In germline, CDR1 is ENHRY, CDR2 SYGVKD. The CDR3 DNA follows: TGTGCCATCAGTGCTGGCGGCTACTATGGCTACACCTTC. Translation: CAISAGGYYGYTF.

This clonotype appeared a few times. The chain uses TRBV18 and TRBJ2-5; 8 nucleotides match TRBD1. V lost 6 bases to trimming and J lost 0 bases; unmatched junction nucleotides: 9. Germline V gives CDR1 KGHSH, CDR2 LQKENI. The CDR3 totals 16 residues. The DNA of the CDR3 is TGTGCCAGCTCGGACAGGGACCACTTGTACCAAGAGACCCAGTACTTC. This codes for CASSDRDHLYQETQYF. Full variable domain (outside the CDR3, taken from reference TRBV18 and TRBJ2-5): NAGVMQNPRHLVRRRGQEARLRCSPMKGHSHVYWYRQLPEEGLKFMVYLQKENIIDESGMPKERFSAEFPKEGPSILRIQQVVRGDSAAYFCASSDRDHLYQETQYFGPGTRLLVL.

The chain joins TRBV5-1 to TRBJ2-2; D uncertain. Germline CDR1 reads SGHRS; CDR2 reads YFSETQ. This CDR3 region has 17 residues. V lost 0 bases, J lost 0 bases, and 12 bases lay in between. As DNA, the CDR3 is TGCGCCAGCAGCTTGGCCTCTACAGATACGAACACCGGGGAGCTGTTTTTT. It is translated as CASSLASTDTNTGELFF.

The V call is TRBV11-1, the J call TRBJ2-5; 7 bases fit TRBD1. The J call may be faulty, since TRBJ2-7 better matches the DNA end. CDR1 is SGHAT and CDR2 is FQDESV in the germline V gene (reference sequence). This CDR3 comprises 13 residues. CDR3 amino acids: CASSLDQGDEQYF. The CDR3, as DNA: TGTGCCAGCAGCTTAGACCAGGGGGACGAGCAGTACTTC.

V usage is TRBV7-2 and J usage is TRBJ2-1; the match to TRBD1 covers 9 bases. This CDR3 spans 16 amino acids. Germline assignment: CDR1 SGHTA and CDR2 FQGNSA. V shed 5 bases and J 0 bases; nucleotides not matched to a gene: 5. This CDR3 is CASSPGTGSSYNEQFF. In DNA form, the CDR3 reads TGTGCCAGCAGCCCCGGGACAGGGAGCTCCTACAATGAGCAGTTCTTC.

The chain recombines TRBV7-8 with TRBJ1-2, with TRBD1 matching over 7 bases. The germline CDR1 and CDR2 sequences are SGHVS and FQNEAQ. The trim removed 5 bases at V and 4 bases at J, leaving 4 bases unmatched. The CDR3 totals 13 residues. Here the CDR3 reads CASSVGGAYGYTF. CDR3 DNA: TGTGCCAGCAGCGTAGGGGGCGCCTATGGCTACACCTTC.

This clonotype was counted between two and nine times. J is TRBJ1-5 and V is TRBV27, with a tentative D call TRBD1 (6 bases). The CDR3 runs to 15 residues. Germline V gene sequence: CDR1 MNHEY, CDR2 SMNVEV (reference sequence). The V end was cut by 4 bases, the J end by 6 bases, with 16 bases between. CDR3 DNA sequence: TGTGCCAGCAGTTACTCGGGGGGGGCGTTTCAGCCCCAGCATTTT. This sequence encodes CASSYSGGAFQPQHF.

This clonotype was detected a few times. The chain employs TRBV10-3 and TRBJ2-3, with 9 nucleotides matching TRBD1. J lost 3 bases, V lost 6 bases, and 7 bases had no gene match. CDR3 length: 15 amino acids. The germline V gene encodes CDR1 ENHRY and CDR2 SYGVKD. Written as DNA, the CDR3 is TGTGCCATCAGACCCGGGACAGGGAGGACAGATACGCAGTATTTT. Protein sequence: CAIRPGTGRTDTQYF.

V is TRBV19 and J is TRBJ2-3, with D possibly TRBD2 on 6 matching bases. Germline V CDR1 and CDR2: LNHDA, SQIVND (reference sequence). V was pared by 0 bases and J by 4 bases, with 11 bases between. The CDR3 is made up of 15 amino acids. The chain's CDR3 is CASSIEEGPADTQYF. The CDR3 DNA reads as TGTGCCAGTAGTATAGAGGAGGGCCCCGCAGATACGCAGTATTTT.

The V and J genes are TRBV20-1 and TRBJ2-2, with 9 bases identical to TRBD2. The V segment lost 7 bases and the J segment 0 bases; nucleotides outside the gene matches: 9. Germline CDR1 is DFQATT and CDR2 is SNEGSKA (reference sequence). The CDR3 sequence is 16 residues long. The CDR3 DNA reads as TGCAGTGGCCATCAGGCGGGGGGGGCGAACACCGGGGAGCTGTTTTTT. Protein product: CSGHQAGGANTGELFF.

In this sample, this clonotype turned up a few times. The chain employs TRBV9 and TRBJ2-7; the D gene is possibly TRBD2 (5 bases). The CDR3 has 15 amino acids. Between the trimmed V and J ends, which lost 0 bases and 2 bases, there was a span of 12 bases. CDR1 and CDR2 from the germline V gene are SGDLS and YYNGEE. The CDR3 here is CASSVAGDPTYEQYF. CDR3 in DNA: TGTGCCAGCAGCGTAGCCGGGGATCCCACCTACGAGCAGTACTTC.

The rearrangement joins TRBV11-3 to TRBJ2-5, with D maybe TRBD1 (6 bases). The CDR3 sequence is 15 residues long. Trimming left V 4 bases short and J 5 bases short, with 17 bases between. In germline, CDR1 is SGHNT, CDR2 YENEEA. CDR3 sequence (DNA): TGTGCCAGCAGCTCCCAGGGGCGCAGTTTGGAGACCCAGTACTTC. This sequence encodes CASSSQGRSLETQYF.